This T cell receptor (beta chain) emerged from a study of blood T cell repertoires in COVID-19 (dated by TCRdb to 2020 to 2022). Background for the entire study: The collaborator samples originated in the United States, Italy and Spain and spanned the acute and convalescent phases of COVID-19. The prospective study material was composed of cDNA or gDNA derived from T cells, B-cell-depleted T cells, or PBMCs. The dataset comprised deeply sampled blood TCRbeta repertoires from subjects exposed to, actively infected with, or recovered from COVID-19. The repertoires were released in a freely available public database meant as a resource for research on the immune response to SARS-CoV-2. The samples were drawn from the first 160 participants of the ongoing ImmuneRACE study and from about 1,200 subjects provided by 6 global collaborators. Nearly every sample came with metadata listing a de-identified subject ID, COVID-19 status, age in years and sex. Where available, HLA class I and class II types were obtained from metadata supplied by the sample provider rather than from assay-based typing.

Summary of the overall study and its limitations: The quantity of clinical and demographic metadata differed by source and by participant and was supplied without curation.

TCRbeta CDR3 regions were amplified from genomic DNA by means of the immunoSEQ Assay, a bias-controlled multiplex PCR. In the original analysis: Within the assay, amplification of reference gene primers was used to estimate how many nucleated cells each sample contained. To quantify the absolute abundance of each unique TCRbeta CDR3 rearrangement, sequence reads were collapsed and filtered. For each sample, productive Simpson clonality was calculated by taking the square root of Simpson's diversity index across productive rearrangements. TCRdb provides this immuneACCESS table in a form limited to in-frame rearrangements. Some clones are lacking; in checked studies, under half of them reflect an unresolved V gene, and why the rest are absent is not known. The V and J calls and the clone size are those of that table, but D and trimming were determined from the DNA. The sample table lists around 97,000 clones, around 87% of them with a count of one. 20% of the sample is in the top ten clones.

In the germline V gene, CDR1 corresponds to SGHTA and CDR2 to FQGTGA. Trimming removed 3 bases from V and 10 bases from J; the gene matches leave 3 bases unexplained. Spanning cysteine to phenylalanine, the CDR3 consists of 13 amino acids. CDR3 DNA only is kept here, 39 bases in frame from base 1. The collaborating institutions used their own protocols to collect whole blood in K2EDTA tubes. For TCRbeta analysis, collaborator samples were shipped as frozen whole blood, as isolated PBMCs, or as DNA extracted from either sample type. Worth noting for this clone: Its antigen remains undetermined. Qualities for individual bases were not recorded, and no much larger clone is one base off.

This receptor chain uses TRBV7-3 and TRBJ2-1, with 10 middle bases fitting TRBD2. The sample taken for sequencing was peripheral blood. The sequence came from a human donor in a cohort sampled during active COVID-19. The CDR3 sequence is CASSFLAGEEQFF. The nucleotide sequence is TGTGCCAGCAGCTTTCTAGCGGGGGAGGAGCAGTTCTTC.